The 32 T cell receptor beta chains below were found in one sample sequenced in a study of CD8 T cells in Susac syndrome. An amount of RNA that ranged from 0.5 to 1 ug was reverse transcribed with random hexamers. TCRdb called the immunoSEQ multiplex PCR reads again in MiXCR, with one record for every CDR3 protein. The sample yields some 260,000 distinct CDR3 sequences, approximately 84% seen once. Sequencing used CD8+ T cells from PBMCs. Receptors were obtained from a human donor with multiple sclerosis.

The chain employs TRBV5-1 and TRBJ1-1; 8 bases align to TRBD1. The germline V gene encodes CDR1 SGHRS and CDR2 YFSETQ. The junction had 5 bases not matched to a gene; V was cut back by 0 bases and J by 10 bases. The CDR3 consists of 13 residues. CDR3 sequence: CASSLGRGRRAFF. The CDR3 DNA reads TGCGCCAGCAGCTTGGGCAGGGGGCGTCGAGCTTTCTTT. The full variable domain, rest sourced from reference TRBV5-1 and TRBJ1-1, is KAGVTQTPRYLIKTRGQQVTLSCSPISGHRSVSWYQQTPGQGLQFLFEYFSETQRNKGNFPGRFSGRQFSNSRSEMNVSTLELGDSALYLCASSLGRGRRAFFGQGTRLTVV.

The V call is TRBV19, the J call TRBJ1-5; D is perhaps TRBD1 (6 bases). The CDR3 contains 15 residues. The V end lost 3 bases, the J end lost 3 bases, and 12 bases lay between the germline ends. Per the germline V gene, CDR1 is LNHDA and CDR2 is SQIVND (reference sequence). CDR3: CASSILRDNNQPQHF. Here the CDR3 DNA reads TGTGCCAGTAGTATCCTCCGGGACAACAATCAGCCCCAGCATTTT.

This clonotype has only a few counts. The chain uses TRBV4-2 and TRBJ2-7; D is undetermined. The CDR3 sequence is 12 residues long. V lost 4 bases and J lost 2, with 6 bases in between. Germline-derived CDR1 and CDR2 are LGHNA and YNFKEQ. In DNA form, the CDR3 reads TGTGCCAGCAGCCGAGCCCCCTACGAGCAGTACTTC. This translates into CASSRAPYEQYF.

The gene calls are TRBV9 and TRBJ2-5; D is ambiguous. Germline assignment: CDR1 SGDLS and CDR2 YYNGEE. V shed 4 bases and J shed 2 bases, with 21 bases lying between them. The CDR3 has 17 amino acids. This chain's CDR3 is CASSSRGGPAGQETQYF. In DNA form, the CDR3 reads TGTGCCAGCAGCTCCAGAGGTGGGCCCGCAGGACAAGAGACCCAGTACTTC.

The chain joins TRBV4-2 to TRBJ2-7, with a tentative D call TRBD1 (6 bases). Germline assignment: CDR1 LGHNA and CDR2 YNFKEQ. This CDR3 is built from 15 residues. The germline V and J ends were trimmed by 1 base and 5 bases, with 15 bases remaining between them. The CDR3 loop reads CASSQVGHSSDEQYF. CDR3 bases: TGTGCCAGCAGCCAAGTGGGACATAGTAGCGACGAGCAGTACTTC.

The rearrangement links TRBV12-3 or TRBV12-4 to TRBJ2-4; 7 bases line up with TRBD2. V lost 3 bases and J lost 1; bases outside the gene matches: 3. This CDR3 has 15 residues. CDR3 sequence: CASSLGEGAKNIQYF. The CDR3 DNA is TGTGCCAGCAGTTTGGGGGAGGGGGCCAAAAACATTCAGTACTTC.

This clonotype is a singleton in its sample. In DNA form, the CDR3 reads TGTGCCAGCACCATCCAGGGGAGCGGCTATGGCTACACCTTC. Protein product: CASTIQGSGYGYTF. The chain couples TRBV6-5 to TRBJ1-2, with D possibly TRBD1 on 6 matching bases. Trimming left V 7 bases short and J 4 bases short, with 16 bases between. This CDR3 comprises 14 residues. Germline loops: CDR1 MNHEY, CDR2 SVGAGI.

The V call is TRBV12-3 or TRBV12-4, the J call TRBJ1-5; D is unclear. The CDR3 contains 12 residues. Trimming removed 5 bases at V and 7 bases at J, with 9 bases between. The CDR3 region is CASSPSPQPQHF. CDR3 bases: TGTGCCAGCAGTCCCTCTCCCCAGCCCCAGCATTTT.

The chain employs TRBV27 and TRBJ2-5; D ambiguous. V lost 2 bases and J 4 bases, leaving 14 bases between the germline ends. Germline values: CDR1 MNHEY, CDR2 SMNVEV (reference sequence). The CDR3 totals 15 residues. The CDR3, as DNA: TGTGCCAGCAGTTTAACGGTCGACCTCCGAGAGACCCAGTACTTC. Its translation: CASSLTVDLRETQYF.

The chain combines TRBV27 with TRBJ2-5; tentatively, D is TRBD1 (5 bases). Germline V gives CDR1 MNHEY, CDR2 SMNVEV (reference sequence). Trimming removed 6 bases at V and 5 bases at J, with 16 bases between. The CDR3 contains 14 residues. The CDR3 DNA follows: TGTGCCAGCAGCTCCCGGATAGGGGTCGAGACCCAGTACTTC. This sequence encodes CASSSRIGVETQYF.

The chain employs TRBV9 and TRBJ2-1; the match to TRBD2 covers 9 bases. Germline loops: CDR1 SGDLS, CDR2 YYNGEE. With V trimmed by 3 bases and J by 6 bases, 7 bases remained unmatched. This CDR3 contains 15 residues. CDR3 residues: CASSEAGGPANEQFF. CDR3 DNA: TGTGCCAGCAGCGAGGCGGGAGGGCCGGCCAATGAGCAGTTCTTC.

This chain links TRBV6-5 with TRBJ2-3; D call uncertain. CDR1 and CDR2 from the germline V gene are MNHEY and SVGAGI. The CDR3 consists of 14 residues. V was pared by 0 bases and J by 4 bases, with 8 bases between. This chain's CDR3 is CASSYSTSADTQYF. CDR3 nucleotide sequence: TGTGCCAGCAGTTACTCCACCTCGGCAGATACGCAGTATTTT.

CDR3 sequence: CASSLGGQGVRNTEAFF. The CDR3 nucleotides read TGTGCCAGCTCACTCGGGGGGCAGGGGGTGAGGAACACTGAAGCTTTCTTT. The rearrangement links TRBV18 to TRBJ1-1; TRBD1 agrees at 7 bases. V shed 4 bases, J shed 1 base, and the junction held 12 bases outside the gene matches. CDR3 length equals 17 residues. Germline V CDR1 and CDR2: KGHSH, LQKENI.

V and J are TRBV21-1 and TRBJ2-3; the D call of TRBD2 is as the table states it, not checked on the DNA. TRBV21-1 is flagged as a pseudogene. There are 16 residues in the CDR3. This chain's CDR3 is CASSNFSGTHTDTQYF. CDR3 nucleotides: TGTGCCAGCAGCAATTTCAGCGGGACCCACACAGATACGCAGTATTTT.

This clonotype was seen only a few times. The genes are TRBV27 and TRBJ2-7; D gene uncertain. The CDR3 has 13 amino acids. Germline V gene data show CDR1 as MNHEY and CDR2 as SMNVEV (reference sequence). V lost 2 bases and J lost 4, with 9 bases in between. Written as DNA, the CDR3 is TGTGCCAGCAGTTTAAGCAGGAATTACGAGCAGTACTTC. Amino acids: CASSLSRNYEQYF.

The rearrangement links TRBV19 to TRBJ2-5, with TRBD2 matching over 7 bases. The CDR3 runs 14 residues. CDR1 LNHDA and CDR2 SQIVND come from the germline V gene (reference sequence). Trimming took 9 bases from V and 5 from J; bases not matched to a gene: 12. The chain's CDR3 is CASTPGLKVETQYF. Here the CDR3 DNA reads TGTGCCAGCACTCCGGGACTAAAGGTGGAGACCCAGTACTTC.

In DNA, the CDR3 is TGTGCCTGGTCCTCCGGGACAGGGCCTCGCTTATGGTCTTACGAGCAGTACTTC. This translates into CAWSSGTGPRLWSYEQYF. This rearrangement joins TRBV30 to TRBJ2-7, with TRBD1 identical over 9 bases. The CDR3 runs to 18 residues. Losses at the gene ends were 5 bases for V and 4 bases for J; bases not matched to a gene: 21. Germline values: CDR1 GTSNPN, CDR2 SVGIG (reference sequence).

A word on this clonotype: A junction end diverges from the germline sequence, so it may reflect a read error. The chain employs TRBV7-7 and TRBJ2-7; 7 bases are shared with TRBD2. The CDR3 loop spans 15 amino acids. The germline gives CDR1 SSHAT, CDR2 FNYEAQ (reference sequence). CDR3 bases: TGTGCTAGCAGCTCCGGACCGGGACTACCATACGAGCAGTACTTC. Its protein product is CASSSGPGLPYEQYF.

The V call is TRBV2, the J call TRBJ2-7; 7 bases align to TRBD1. Trimming at V came to 8 bases and at J to 0 bases, leaving 7 bases not matched to a gene. Per the germline V gene, CDR1 is SNHLY and CDR2 is FYNNEI. There are 14 residues in the CDR3. The CDR3 protein is CASDPGDSSYEQYF. For the CDR3, the DNA is TGTGCCAGCGATCCCGGGGACAGCTCCTACGAGCAGTACTTC.

The chain recombines TRBV9 with TRBJ1-5; the D gene is possibly TRBD1 (6 bases). V lost 7 bases and J 3 bases, leaving 17 bases between the germline ends. Germline V gene lookup returns CDR1 SGDLS and CDR2 YYNGEE. The CDR3 runs 15 residues. CDR3 coding DNA: TGTGCCAGCGAGCGGGGGGCGCGCGACAATCAGCCCCAGCATTTT. Its protein is CASERGARDNQPQHF.

The chain recombines TRBV7-6 with TRBJ2-1, with TRBD2 matching 11 bases. V was clipped by 9 bases and J by 2 bases; unmatched bases: 12. The V gene's germline CDR1 is SGHVS and CDR2 FNYEAQ. The CDR3 covers 17 residues. Here the CDR3 DNA reads TGTGCCAGTTCGCTTGAACCGGGACTAGCGGCCTACAATGAGCAGTTCTTC. Its protein product is CASSLEPGLAAYNEQFF.

V gene TRBV28 combines with J gene TRBJ2-1; 8 bases map to TRBD1. Unmatched junction bases numbered 11, after V lost 6 bases and J lost 10 bases. Germline V gene lookup returns CDR1 MDHEN and CDR2 SYDVKM. The CDR3 has 14 amino acids. The CDR3 coding sequence is TGTGCCAGCAGGCCTGGAACAGGGGGAGTGGAGCAGTTCTTC. Its translation: CASRPGTGGVEQFF. Full variable domain (missing parts from reference TRBV28 and TRBJ2-1): DVKVTQSSRYLVKRTGEKVFLECVQDMDHENMFWYRQDPGLGLRLIYFSYDVKMKEKGDIPEGYSVSREKKERFSLILESASTNQTSMYLCASRPGTGGVEQFFGPGTRLTVL.

This chain joins TRBV9 and TRBJ2-4, with D possibly TRBD2 on 6 matching bases. The V end lost 2 bases, the J end lost 0 bases, and 12 bases lay between the germline ends. The germline V gene encodes CDR1 SGDLS and CDR2 YYNGEE. This CDR3 is built from 16 residues. CDR3 coding DNA: TGTGCCAGCAGCGTGGGGGGAGGTACAGCCAAAAACATTCAGTACTTC. Amino acids: CASSVGGGTAKNIQYF.

J is TRBJ2-7 and V is TRBV5-1; unclear D gene. CDR1 and CDR2 (germline): SGHRS, YFSETQ. Trimming removed 1 base from V and 3 bases from J, with 14 bases in between. This CDR3 comprises 15 residues. Here the CDR3 DNA reads TGCGCCAGCAGCTTGATGCCGTCGGCCGGCTACGAGCAGTACTTC. Translating it yields CASSLMPSAGYEQYF.

A few counts support this clonotype. The chain combines TRBV18 with TRBJ2-7; 9 positions agree with TRBD2. The trim removed 3 bases at V and 2 bases at J, leaving 5 bases unmatched. Germline V gene data show CDR1 as KGHSH and CDR2 as LQKENI. The CDR3 totals 15 residues. CDR3 DNA: TGTGCCAGCTCACCGGAGACTAGCGGAACCTACGAGCAGTACTTC. This codes for CASSPETSGTYEQYF.

This chain uses TRBV20-1 with TRBJ2-1; 10 nucleotides agree with TRBD2. Germline V gives CDR1 DFQATT, CDR2 SNEGSKA (reference sequence). CDR3 length: 19 amino acids. Germline trimming cut 4 bases from V and 0 bases from J; bases unmatched to any gene: 15. Here the CDR3 reads CSATGLAGDRRNSYNEQFF. Written as DNA, the CDR3 is TGCAGTGCTACCGGTCTAGCGGGAGACCGACGGAACTCCTACAATGAGCAGTTCTTC.

The chain couples TRBV7-9 to TRBJ2-1, with D maybe TRBD2 (5 bases). CDR3 length equals 12 residues. Germline CDR1 reads SEHNR; CDR2 reads FQNEAQ (reference sequence). V lost 1 base and J 8 bases, leaving 6 bases between the germline ends. As DNA, the CDR3 is TGTGCCAGCAGCTTAGTGAGGGATGAGCAGTTCTTC. Its translation: CASSLVRDEQFF.

The J gene is TRBJ1-1, the V gene TRBV28; D not certain. The germline gives CDR1 MDHEN, CDR2 SYDVKM. The germline V and J ends were trimmed by 7 bases and 2 bases, with 17 bases remaining between them. The CDR3 is 15 residues long. This CDR3 reads CASIPRGIHNTEAFF. The CDR3 bases are TGTGCCAGCATCCCCCGCGGGATCCATAACACTGAAGCTTTCTTT.

This chain links TRBV9 with TRBJ2-1; TRBD2 matches 12 bases. The CDR3 runs to 16 residues. CDR1 and CDR2 (germline): SGDLS, YYNGEE. Germline trimming cut 2 bases from V and 7 bases from J; bases unmatched to any gene: 7. The CDR3: CASSVLAGGPWNEQFF. Written as DNA, the CDR3 is TGTGCCAGCAGCGTCCTAGCGGGAGGGCCTTGGAATGAGCAGTTCTTC.

In its sample, this clonotype was seen once. The chain uses TRBV29-1 and TRBJ2-1; 13 nucleotides match TRBD2. The CDR3 extends over 16 amino acids. V lost 6 bases, J lost 3 bases, and 8 bases stayed unmatched. From germline, CDR1 is SQVTM and CDR2 ANQGSEA. The DNA for the CDR3 is TGCAGCGTCCACGGACTAGCGGGAGCCAGCTACAATGAGCAGTTCTTC. The encoded protein is CSVHGLAGASYNEQFF.

A single count supports this clonotype. This chain joins TRBV9 and TRBJ2-3, with 11 bases that match TRBD1. The CDR3 contains 16 residues. V gave up 3 bases and J gave up 3 bases; unmatched junction bases: 6. Germline V gene lookup returns CDR1 SGDLS and CDR2 YYNGEE. CDR3 in amino acids: CASSAGQGASTDTQYF. In nucleotides, the CDR3 is TGTGCCAGCAGCGCAGGACAGGGGGCTAGTACAGATACGCAGTATTTT.

The chain links TRBV7-3 to TRBJ2-1, with 9 bases identical to TRBD1. This CDR3 has 15 amino acids. Germline V lookup: CDR1 SGHTA, CDR2 FQGTGA. J lost 9 bases, V lost 5 bases, and 11 bases had no gene match. The CDR3 bases are TGTGCCAGCAGCCCCCGGACAGGGGCAAGGGGTGAGCAGTTCTTC. It encodes CASSPRTGARGEQFF.